This T cell receptor (beta chain) was found in a study of T cell responses to AZD1222 COVID-19 vaccine. Broader study findings: In the spike-specific TCR repertoire, nearly half reportedly target unmutated variant regions. Repertoire samples came only from after the peak T cell response.

TCRdb keeps only in-frame clones here, not all; method: immunoSEQ multiplex PCR. The repertoire has roughly 200,000 clones, around 94% of them found once; the top ten carry 1.7%. On this clone itself: The antigen is not known.

Germline trimming cut 5 bases from V and 4 bases from J; bases unmatched to any gene: 4. CDR1 LNHDA and CDR2 SQIVND come from the germline V gene (reference sequence). The length of the CDR3 is 14 residues. The TCR was taken from an adult who received the MenACWY meningococcal vaccine as a control. The sample consisted of peripheral blood, taken 28 days after the second dose of the MenACWY control vaccine. This chain links TRBV19 with TRBJ2-7; 11 bases fit TRBD1. Here the CDR3 DNA reads TGTGCCAGTAGTCTCGGGACAGGGGGGTACGAGCAGTACTTC. It translates to CASSLGTGGYEQYF.